There are a few counts of the clone carrying this TCR beta chain. Its specificity is unknown. These data belong to a study of T-cell reconstitution after alpha-beta-depleted transplantation in children. Study-wide points: Recipient T cells and thymic progenitors that survived were the source of the high TCRbeta diversity seen at day 60 in some patients.

Per germline, CDR1 SQVTM and CDR2 ANQGSEA. The CDR3 is 15 amino acids. Trimming pared 6 bases from V and 7 bases from J, leaving 22 bases between. Using unique molecular identifiers, the investigators prepared the TCRbeta library. TCRdb independently ran MiXCR on the PCR reads; one entry per CDR3 protein. Of a few hundred thousand distinct CDR3 sequences in the sample, 15% to 20% were seen once. The rearrangement links TRBV29-1 to TRBJ2-1; maybe TRBD2 (5 bases). The sequencing used PBMCs, mostly from graft donor cells, collected 360 days after TCRalphabeta/CD19-depleted stem cell transplant. The TCR originated in a boy younger than two who had a stem cell transplant for Wiskott-Aldrich syndrome, so the T cells may come from the graft donor. CDR3 residues: CSVRRYGDFGNEQFF. CDR3 DNA sequence: TGCAGCGTCAGGAGGTATGGTGATTTCGGGAATGAGCAGTTCTTC.